This T cell receptor (beta chain) stems from a study of T cell repertoires in ileal Crohn's disease. At the level of the study: Thiopurines (around twelve) or anti-TNF agents (roughly 17) were given postoperatively to about half. Study-level points and caveats: Endoscopic recurrence occurred in every patient whose clonality exceeded 26.8%.

Sequenced by immunoSEQ multiplex PCR; TCRdb stores in-frame clones only, minus some. The sample yields fewer than 15,000 clones, 60% to 85% seen once. Germline-derived CDR1 and CDR2 are SGHTA and FQGNSA. The CDR3 is 11 residues long. V was shortened by 6 bases and J by 4 bases, with 4 bases between the two germline ends. The time point here: neoterminal ileum biopsy at postoperative endoscopy, about 6 months after surgery. Details on this clone: As yet, its antigen is unknown. Other DNA variants within this sample encode the same CDR3.

The clonotype originates from an adult with Crohn's disease. The chain employs TRBV7-2 and TRBJ2-1; D ambiguous. Source material: ileal tissue. The CDR3 nucleotides are TGTGCCAGCAGGGGGTACAATGAGCAGTTCTTC. Protein product: CASRGYNEQFF.